The clone carrying this T cell receptor (beta chain) was recorded at least ten times. The data belong to a study of regulatory T cells in long-lasting Graves disease. Investigators prepared the TCR beta libraries by applying iRepertoire HTBI primers and Arm-PCR of CDR3 regions. Using its own MiXCR run on the multiplex PCR reads, TCRdb lists one record per CDR3 protein. The data contain approximately 350,000 distinct CDR3 sequences, approximately 25% of them singletons. Stated time point: persistent/refractory GD, antithyroid drugs over 5 years with positive TRAb. RNA extracted from PBMCs served as the sequencing template. Germline CDR1 and CDR2: MDHEN and SYDVKM. V lost 3 bases, J lost 9 bases, and 8 bases lay in between. This CDR3 contains 12 residues.

This specimen was peripheral blood mononuclear cells (PBMCs), taken when the disease was refractory, from a patient treated with antithyroid drugs. The TCR originated in a woman aged 40 to 50 with Graves disease. This sequence joins TRBV28 and TRBJ2-2; D is undetermined. CDR3 nucleotides: TGTGCCAGCAGTTTCTTGGCTAGGGAGCTGTTTTTT. Protein sequence: CASSFLARELFF.